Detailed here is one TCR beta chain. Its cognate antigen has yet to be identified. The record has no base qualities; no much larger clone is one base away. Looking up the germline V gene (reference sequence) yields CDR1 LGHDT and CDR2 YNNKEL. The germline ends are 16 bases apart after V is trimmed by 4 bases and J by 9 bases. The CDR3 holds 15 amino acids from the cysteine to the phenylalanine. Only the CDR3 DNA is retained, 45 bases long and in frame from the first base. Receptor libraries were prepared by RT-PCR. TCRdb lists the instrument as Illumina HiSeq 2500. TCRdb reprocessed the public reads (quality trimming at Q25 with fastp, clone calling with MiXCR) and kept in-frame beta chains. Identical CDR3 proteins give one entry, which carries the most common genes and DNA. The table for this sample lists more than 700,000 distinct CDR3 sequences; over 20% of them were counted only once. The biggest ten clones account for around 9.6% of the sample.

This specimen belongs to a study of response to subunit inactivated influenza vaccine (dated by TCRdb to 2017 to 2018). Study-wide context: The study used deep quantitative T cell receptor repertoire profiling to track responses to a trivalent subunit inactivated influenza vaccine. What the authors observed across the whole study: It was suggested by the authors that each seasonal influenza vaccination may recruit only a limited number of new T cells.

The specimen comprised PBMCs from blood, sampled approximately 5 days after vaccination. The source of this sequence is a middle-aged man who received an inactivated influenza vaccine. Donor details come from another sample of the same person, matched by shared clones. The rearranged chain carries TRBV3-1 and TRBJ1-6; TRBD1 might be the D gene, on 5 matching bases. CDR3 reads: CASSRGGIEGSPLHF. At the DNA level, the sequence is TGTGCCAGCAGCCGTGGGGGAATAGAAGGTTCACCCCTCCACTTT.